Listed below are T cell receptor beta chains from one sample, sequenced in a study of blood T cell repertoires in COVID-19. Profiling relied on immunoSEQ multiplex PCR, and the TCRdb table lists in-frame clones only, not all of them. In the table there are over 45,000 clones, 89% of which are singletons. The material sequenced was peripheral blood. The receptor source for this set is a woman aged 60-75 years with active COVID-19. Both conserved end residues are part of each CDR3. The order of the fields is clone size, D gene, J gene, V gene, CDR3 DNA, CDR3 protein. The D gene is left open where the match is weak. Clone size is given for some rows only: seen once, a few or many times, or a class if the clone is expanded.

>few|-|TRBJ1-1|TRBV19
TGTGCCAGTAGTCGGGGTATAGACACTGAAGCTTTCTTT
CASSRGIDTEAFF
>-|-|TRBJ2-3|TRBV2
TGTGCCAGCAGCGGGACTAGCACAGATACGCAGTATTTT
CASSGTSTDTQYF
>-|-|TRBJ2-1|TRBV6-5
TGTGCCATCCACAGGTTCGGGAATGAGCAGTTCTTC
CAIHRFGNEQFF
>-|-|TRBJ1-2|TRBV6-5
TGTGCCAGCAGATTAATGACAGTCTATGGCTACACCTTC
CASRLMTVYGYTF
>-|TRBD1|TRBJ2-7|TRBV19
TGTGCCAGTGCAATACAGGGGGCGAGCGGCTACGAGCAGTACTTC
CASAIQGASGYEQYF
>-|-|TRBJ1-1|TRBV29-1
TGCAGCGTTGAGGTCCGGGAAGGGACTGAAGCTTTCTTT
CSVEVREGTEAFF
>-|-|TRBJ1-5|TRBV30
TGTGCCTGGAGTCCACAGGGTAAGCAGCCCCAGCATTTT
CAWSPQGKQPQHF
>-|-|TRBJ2-2|TRBV27
TGTGCCAGCAGTTTGGGGGCCAGCACCGGGGAGCTGTTTTTT
CASSLGASTGELFF
>-|-|TRBJ1-2|TRBV12-5
TGTGCTAGTGGCCTCGGGGCTAACTATGGCTACACCTTC
CASGLGANYGYTF
>-|-|TRBJ2-1|TRBV11-2
TGTGCCAGCAGCTTAGATCTGGACAGCTACAATGAGCAGTTCTTC
CASSLDLDSYNEQFF
>-|TRBD1|TRBJ2-3|TRBV6-2/TRBV6-3
TGTGCCAGCAGCCGAGGGGGCGAAGCAGATACGCAGTATTTT
CASSRGGEADTQYF
>few|TRBD1|TRBJ2-7|TRBV5-4
TGTGCCAGCAGCGGACAGGGGTCGGGGGAGCAGTACTTC
CASSGQGSGEQYF
>-|TRBD2|TRBJ2-5|TRBV5-1
TGCGCCAGCAGCCGGCAGGCTAGCGGGGGAGAGACCCAGTACTTC
CASSRQASGGETQYF
>-|-|TRBJ2-4|TRBV9
TGTGCCAGCAGCCCCGGCGGATTGGGGGCGAACATTCAGTACTTC
CASSPGGLGANIQYF
>few|TRBD1|TRBJ1-3|TRBV6-5
TGTGCCAGCGGTACGACAGGGTCTGGAAACACCATATATTTT
CASGTTGSGNTIYF
>-|-|TRBJ1-2|TRBV13
TGTGCCAGCAGCCCTAGGCTCATAGGGGCTAACTATGGCTACACCTTC
CASSPRLIGANYGYTF
>-|TRBD1|TRBJ1-4|TRBV7-8
TGTGCCAGCAGCGGCCCCGGGACAGGGAATGAAAAACTGTTTTTT
CASSGPGTGNEKLFF
>-|TRBD1|TRBJ1-2|TRBV6-1
TGTGCCAGCAGTGAAGTTGAGGGGGCCGGTGGCTACACCTTC
CASSEVEGAGGYTF
>-|TRBD1|TRBJ1-4|TRBV28
TGTGCCAGCAGTCCGCCGGGACAGGGAAATGAAAAACTGTTTTTT
CASSPPGQGNEKLFF
>once|-|TRBJ2-1|TRBV7-8
TGTGCCAGCAGCTTCCCACTAGCTCAGACCTACAATGAGCAGTTCTTC
CASSFPLAQTYNEQFF
>-|-|TRBJ1-1|TRBV6-6
TGTGCCAGCAGCCCGCCAGGGGCCGGGACTGAAGCTTTCTTT
CASSPPGAGTEAFF
>-|TRBD1|TRBJ2-1|TRBV6-5
TGTGCCAGCAGTAGAGGACAGGGCAATGAGCAGTTCTTC
CASSRGQGNEQFF
>-|-|TRBJ2-7|TRBV5-1
TGCGCCAGCAGCTTGGTGTCCAGGGGGGAGTACGAGCAGTACTTC
CASSLVSRGEYEQYF
>-|TRBD1|TRBJ2-7|TRBV2
TGTGCCAGCAGGACGACAGGGTCCTACGAGCAGTACTTC
CASRTTGSYEQYF
>-|TRBD1|TRBJ1-2|TRBV19
TGTGCCAGTCACCTACAGGGGTTAAAAGGCTATGGCTACACCTTC
CASHLQGLKGYGYTF